These T cell receptor beta chains were read from a single sample in a study of blood T cell repertoires in COVID-19. The table came from immunoSEQ multiplex PCR; TCRdb's copy has only in-frame clones and leaves some out. The profile shows 6,000 to 8,500 clones, more than 85% of them singletons. The sample consisted of peripheral blood. Receptor source: a human donor in a cohort sampled during active COVID-19. CDR3s include the opening cysteine and the closing phenylalanine or tryptophan. Fields, in order: clone size, D gene, J gene, V gene, CDR3 DNA, CDR3 protein. A D gene is named only where the DNA matches it firmly. The size entry is marked missing in some rows and otherwise reads once, few, many or a size class.

>once|.|TRBJ1-1|TRBV30
TGTGCCTGGAAAGATCTTGTCAGAGAAGCTTTCTTT
CAWKDLVREAFF
>.|TRBD2|TRBJ2-3|TRBV20-1
TGCAGTGCGAGTGGGGGGGGAGGGACAGATACGCAGTATTTT
CSASGGGGTDTQYF
>.|.|TRBJ1-4|TRBV11-2
TGTGCCAGCAGCTTTCTGCAGGGTAATGAAAAACTGTTTTTT
CASSFLQGNEKLFF
>.|TRBD2|TRBJ2-3|TRBV3-1/TRBV3-2
TGTGCCAGCAGCCAAACTATAGCGGGAGATACGCAGTATTTT
CASSQTIAGDTQYF
>.|TRBD2|TRBJ2-7|TRBV19
TGTGCCAGTAGTCGGACTAGCGGGACCTACGAGCAGTACTTC
CASSRTSGTYEQYF
>.|TRBD1|TRBJ2-3|TRBV7-3
TGTGCCAGCAGCCCAGACAGGGGACGGACAGATACGCAGTATTTT
CASSPDRGRTDTQYF
>.|TRBD1|TRBJ2-2|TRBV18
TGTGCCAGCTCACCAGAAAACAGGGGCATAGCCGGGGAGCTGTTTTTT
CASSPENRGIAGELFF
>.|TRBD2|TRBJ2-7|TRBV7-9
TGTGCCAGCAGCTTAGCGGCGTGGGAGGGCCCCTACGAGCAGTACTTC
CASSLAAWEGPYEQYF
>.|TRBD1|TRBJ2-2|TRBV6-2/TRBV6-3
TGTGCCAGCAGTTACCCCTCGGGACAGGGGGGTATGGAGGGGGAGCTGTTTTTT
CASSYPSGQGGMEGELFF
>.|.|TRBJ2-3|TRBV6-5
TGTGCCAGCAGTCAACAGGTTAACACAGATACGCAGTATTTT
CASSQQVNTDTQYF
>.|TRBD2|TRBJ2-5|TRBV7-9
TGTGCCAGCAGCCAGCGGACTAGCGGACCCCAAGAGACCCAGTACTTC
CASSQRTSGPQETQYF
>.|.|TRBJ2-1|TRBV12-3/TRBV12-4
TGTGCCAGCAGTTTACGACAAGACAATGAGCAGTTCTTC
CASSLRQDNEQFF
>.|.|TRBJ2-5|TRBV3-1/TRBV3-2
TGTGCCAGCAGCCCACGCGGGGGCCTCGGAGAGACCCAGTACTTC
CASSPRGGLGETQYF
>.|.|TRBJ2-1|TRBV7-8
TGTGCCAGCGGAGCTGTGAGCTCCTACAATGAGCAGTTCTTC
CASGAVSSYNEQFF
>.|TRBD1|TRBJ2-7|TRBV6-2/TRBV6-3
TGTGCCAGCAGTGATAGAGGGACAGGGGCCTACGAGCAGTACTTC
CASSDRGTGAYEQYF
>.|.|TRBJ1-2|TRBV29-1
TGCAGCGTTGAAGAATCAGGAGGGCTTGGCTACACCTTC
CSVEESGGLGYTF
>.|TRBD2|TRBJ2-7|TRBV6-1
TGTGCCAGCAGTGAAGGACTAGCGGGGGTGTACGAGCAGTACTTC
CASSEGLAGVYEQYF
>.|TRBD1|TRBJ1-2|TRBV18
TGTGCCAGCTCACCACCAACAGGGGGTCGACACTATGGCTACACCTTC
CASSPPTGGRHYGYTF
>few|.|TRBJ2-7|TRBV7-2
TGTGCCAGCAGCTTACTAACGGTATCCTACGAGCAGTACTTC
CASSLLTVSYEQYF
>.|.|TRBJ2-7|TRBV6-6
TGTGCCAGCAGTCTGGGAGGCTCCTACGAGCAGTACTTC
CASSLGGSYEQYF